What follows are 15 T cell receptor beta chains derived from one specimen sequenced in a study of blood T cells in healthy people across ages (dated by TCRdb to about 2015). The library came from 5' RACE. A second PCR of roughly 6 to 11 cycles was performed with a sample-barcoded 5' primer and a J-beta primer mix. Using fastp at Q25 and MiXCR, TCRdb reprocessed the public reads and kept productive beta chains. Identical CDR3 proteins give one entry, which carries the most common genes and DNA. The sample table records over 1,500,000 distinct CDR3 sequences; 35% to 50% of these occur just once. The ten largest account for 23% of the sample. Input material: blood. The receptors stem from a human donor in good health.

This clonotype was seen a single time. The rearrangement joins TRBV20-1 to TRBJ2-4; D call uncertain. Between the trimmed V and J ends, which lost 0 bases and 2 bases, there was a span of 11 bases. Germline loops: CDR1 DFQATT, CDR2 SNEGSKA (reference sequence). The CDR3 loop spans 15 amino acids. CDR3 coding DNA: TGCAGTGCTAGAGATCATCAGAACCCCAAAAACATTCAGTACTTC. This codes for CSARDHQNPKNIQYF.

The chain recombines TRBV12-3 or TRBV12-4 with TRBJ2-5; 10 positions agree with TRBD1. The J call is doubtful: the DNA matches TRBJ2-7 better. This CDR3 has 16 amino acids. The CDR3, as DNA: TGTGCCAGCAGTTTTGGAGAGACAGGGGGCGGACTCGAGCAGTACTTC. Its protein product is CASSFGETGGGLEQYF.

This clonotype was picked up a small number of times. The rearrangement joins TRBV7-6 to TRBJ2-1; possibly TRBD2 for D (5 bases). The CDR3 is 16 amino acids. Germline V gene data show CDR1 as SGHVS and CDR2 as FNYEAQ. With 4 bases removed from V and 9 bases from J, the gap between germline ends came to 22 bases. CDR3 nucleotide sequence: TGTGCCAGCAGCTCCCGGACCTCTCAAGCCCGGGGTGAGCAGTTCTTC. Translating it yields CASSSRTSQARGEQFF.

This clonotype was detected only a few times. This chain links TRBV7-9 with TRBJ2-3; D is uncertain. The CDR3 runs to 13 residues. Germline CDR1 SEHNR, CDR2 FQNEAQ (reference sequence). Between the trimmed V and J ends, which lost 7 bases and 4 bases, there was a span of 12 bases. CDR3 sequence: CASNSTSSDTQYF. The CDR3 nucleotides are TGTGCCAGCAACTCGACTTCGTCAGATACGCAGTATTTT.

There are many counts of this clonotype. The chain links TRBV4-3 to TRBJ2-5; the D is unclear. There are 13 residues in the CDR3. V lost 4 bases and J lost 6, with 12 bases in between. Germline values: CDR1 LGHNA, CDR2 YSLEER. This CDR3 is CASSPDPFQTQYF. CDR3 in DNA: TGCGCCAGCAGCCCTGACCCGTTCCAGACCCAGTACTTC.

The J gene is TRBJ2-1, the V gene TRBV6-6; 8 nucleotides agree with TRBD1. V shed 8 bases, J shed 6 bases, and the junction held 15 bases outside the gene matches. The CDR3 length is 16 residues. The germline gives CDR1 MNHNY, CDR2 SVGAGI (reference sequence). Here the CDR3 reads CASEPGGLPGVNEQFF. The CDR3 bases are TGTGCCAGCGAGCCAGGGGGCCTTCCTGGGGTCAATGAGCAGTTCTTC.

The CDR3 spells CASSLRDRGGDIQYF. For the CDR3, the DNA is TGCGCCAGCAGCCTCCGGGACAGGGGAGGGGACATTCAGTACTTC. The chain joins TRBV4-3 to TRBJ2-4, with TRBD1 matching 10 bases. Germline loops: CDR1 LGHNA, CDR2 YSLEER. CDR3 length equals 15 residues. The V segment lost 4 bases and the J segment 8 bases; nucleotides outside the gene matches: 8.

This clonotype has only a few counts. The chain has TRBV11-2 and TRBJ2-1; unclear D gene. The CDR3 runs 15 residues. Germline V gene data show CDR1 as SGHAT and CDR2 as FQNNGV. V was cut by 2 bases and J by 6 bases, with 14 bases left in between. Here the CDR3 reads CASSLLTRMGNEQFF. The DNA for the CDR3 is TGTGCCAGCAGCTTACTAACCCGAATGGGCAATGAGCAGTTCTTC.

The chain combines TRBV7-2 with TRBJ2-1, with D hard to call. Germline assignment: CDR1 SGHTA and CDR2 FQGNSA. The CDR3 runs to 16 residues. V was shortened by 1 base and J by 8 bases, with 18 bases between the two germline ends. Here the CDR3 DNA reads TGTGCCAGCAGCTTAGAAGCCAACCCGCCTTCGGATGAGCAGTTCTTC. It is translated as CASSLEANPPSDEQFF.

This clonotype was counted a few times. The J gene is TRBJ2-3, the V gene TRBV6-5; 7 bases agree with TRBD2. The CDR3 contains 18 residues. Looked up from germline, CDR1 is MNHEY and CDR2 is SVGAGI. The J segment lost 0 bases and the V segment lost 0 bases, leaving 9 bases of the junction unmatched. The CDR3 DNA follows: TGTGCCAGCAGTTACTCCGACTCGCGGGGGTCTAGCACAGATACGCAGTATTTT. Protein product: CASSYSDSRGSSTDTQYF.

This clonotype has more than one count but fewer than ten. This chain uses TRBV12-3 or TRBV12-4 with TRBJ1-5, with 12 bases matching TRBD1. This CDR3 contains 15 residues. With V trimmed by 5 bases and J by 6 bases, 5 bases remained unmatched. The CDR3 loop is CASSKGTGGFQPQHF. In DNA form, the CDR3 reads TGTGCCAGCAGTAAAGGGACAGGGGGCTTTCAGCCCCAGCATTTT.

This clonotype was seen many times. The genes are TRBV4-2 and TRBJ1-2; TRBD1 agrees at 7 bases. The CDR3 has 14 amino acids. Germline CDR1 LGHNA, CDR2 YNFKEQ. Trimming cost V 3 bases and J 6 bases; bases outside gene matches: 7. CDR3 sequence (DNA): TGTGCCAGCAGCCAGGTTGACAGGGCGGATGGCTACACCTTC. Protein: CASSQVDRADGYTF.

This clonotype has a handful of counts. The V and J genes are TRBV20-1 and TRBJ2-1; D may be TRBD2 (7 bases). The CDR3 consists of 15 residues. Trimming stripped 4 bases from V and 2 bases from J, with 15 bases between. Germline-derived CDR1 and CDR2 are DFQATT and SNEGSKA (reference sequence). CDR3 DNA sequence: TGCAGTGCTAAACGGGGGGCCACCACCTACAATGAGCAGTTCTTC. Translated, it gives CSAKRGATTYNEQFF.

The rearrangement links TRBV20-1 to TRBJ2-5; no clear D. With 2 bases removed from V and 2 bases from J, the gap between germline ends came to 21 bases. The CDR3 is made up of 17 amino acids. The germline V gene encodes CDR1 DFQATT and CDR2 SNEGSKA (reference sequence). CDR3 amino acids: CSARLRSWTGTQETQYF. In nucleotides, the CDR3 is TGCAGTGCTAGATTAAGATCCTGGACGGGTACTCAAGAGACCCAGTACTTC.

The rearrangement links TRBV7-2 to TRBJ1-5; TRBD1 might be the D (6 bases). The CDR3 spans 16 residues. Germline V lookup: CDR1 SGHTA, CDR2 FQGNSA. V was cut by 1 base and J by 6 bases, with 16 bases left in between. The CDR3 DNA sequence: TGTGCCAGCAGCTTAGTGGCCTACAGGGATCCTCAGCCCCAGCATTTT. As protein: CASSLVAYRDPQPQHF.